The TCR beta chain under discussion was sequenced for a study of cytomegalovirus exposure and HLA in healthy donors. The length of the CDR3 is 15 residues. Trimming cost V 4 bases and J 1 base; bases outside gene matches: 1. Germline CDR1 and CDR2: LGHNA and YSLEER. The PCR ran on 60 Vbeta and 13 Jbeta primers. Method: immunoSEQ multiplex PCR; TCRdb's copy keeps in-frame clones and lacks some. The table records 95,000 to 150,000 clones, about 84% of them present only once. Study findings and constraints: Rarity held for most TCR sequences, but there were some public TCRs that occurred in many donors. Follow-up analysis seemed to connect common viral pathogens with several of the most significant clusters identified. In the analysis, some V segments, TRBV6-2 and TRBV6-3 included, were excluded as indistinguishable. In an earlier analysis, most TCR beta V segments were productive about 87% or about 30% of the time.

In this sample, this clone turned up a few times. The antigen is not known. Specimen: PBMCs. This sequence originates from a man between 18 and 35 years old in good health and CMV-seropositive. The chain has TRBV4-3 and TRBJ2-5; 12 nucleotides agree with TRBD2. The CDR3 DNA reads TGCGCCAGCAGCCGGACTAGCGGGACCCAAGAGACCCAGTACTTC. This encodes CASSRTSGTQETQYF.